Detailed here is one T cell receptor beta chain. Its target is unknown. This specimen belongs to a study of radiotherapy plus CTLA-4 blockade in lung cancer. Study summary: Among enrolled patients, roughly 20% responded and roughly 28% achieved disease control.

Using immunoSEQ multiplex PCR, the repertoire was profiled, and TCRdb retains in-frame clones only, with some absent. The sample yields approximately 40,000 clones, around 86% seen once. Overall study findings and caveats: Clones of tumor-derived TCRs expanded in blood after radiotherapy plus ipilimumab. Early blood T cell clone dynamics reportedly forecast response best, with interferon-beta.

The clonotype originates from a human donor with non-small cell lung cancer whose response to radiotherapy plus ipilimumab could not be evaluated. The specimen was peripheral blood, collected from a patient treated with radiotherapy plus ipilimumab.

The CDR3 is CASSAGVRSTEAFF. In nucleotides, the CDR3 is TGTGCCAGCAGTGCAGGGGTGAGGAGCACTGAAGCTTTCTTT. The chain links TRBV14 to TRBJ1-1; D is possibly TRBD1 (6 bases). This CDR3 is built from 14 residues. Germline V lookup: CDR1 SGHDN, CDR2 FVKESK. V was pared by 6 bases and J by 4 bases, with 15 bases between.